This T cell receptor beta chain originates from a study of lymphopenia after photon versus proton radiotherapy (dated by TCRdb to about 2019). Study-wide context: The study compared the immunological effects of photon versus proton radiation therapy in patients with gastrointestinal tumors who developed high-grade lymphopenia. The roughly 18 patients in the cohort had gastrointestinal tumors, were treated with either photon or proton therapy, and subsequently developed lymphopenia. The goal of the study was to describe how the two radiation modalities differ in their effects on the immune system. Results and caveats for the whole study, not just this receptor: After the lymphocyte count nadir, repertoires from photon-treated patients showed oligoclonal expansion, particularly of CD8+ Temra cells, and this expansion drove the decline in diversity. During treatment, patients who received proton therapy stayed relatively stable, whereas patients who received photon therapy lost naive T cells and TCR diversity and gained effector/memory populations. The survival association was examined only in patients who died, and the authors described better survival with proton therapy as a possibility, not as a demonstrated result. Across the cohort, among patients who died, a greater drop in TCR diversity after the nadir was inversely correlated with overall survival time.

Remarks on this clone: What this receptor recognizes is not known. There are no base qualities to consult, and no much larger clone falls within one base.

V drops 2 bases and J drops 5 bases, leaving 15 bases in between. In the germline V gene, CDR1 corresponds to SGHAT and CDR2 to FQNNGV. The CDR3, from cysteine to phenylalanine, totals 15 residues. The only DNA kept is the CDR3, 45 bases in frame from the first base. The library was built by means of the immunoSEQ multiplex PCR assay. Alongside multiparametric flow cytometry, deep sequencing of rearranged TCR beta loci was used to profile the T cell repertoires. TCRdb provides this immuneACCESS table in a form limited to in-frame rearrangements. Some clones are lacking; in checked studies, under half of them reflect an unresolved V gene, and why the rest are absent is not known. The sample includes about 83,000 clones, with 80% to 90% observed a single time. The top ten hold around 1.5% of the sample.

The chain is assembled from TRBV11-2 and TRBJ1-1, and the D gene may be TRBD1, 6 bases matching. The origin of this receptor is a man in his fifties or sixties with pancreatic cancer. Sequencing used peripheral blood, obtained from a patient treated with proton-based radiotherapy. The CDR3 has the sequence CASSLHGTMRTEAFF. The nucleotide sequence is TGTGCCAGCAGCTTACACGGGACAATGAGGACTGAAGCTTTCTTT. With the portions outside the CDR3 filled from the reference TRBV11-2 and TRBJ1-1 genes, the complete variable region becomes EAGVAQSPRYKIIEKRQSVAFWCNPISGHATLYWYQQILGQGPKLLIQFQNNGVVDDSQLPKDRFSAERLKGVDSTLKIQPAKLEDSAVYLCASSLHGTMRTEAFFGQGTRLTVV.